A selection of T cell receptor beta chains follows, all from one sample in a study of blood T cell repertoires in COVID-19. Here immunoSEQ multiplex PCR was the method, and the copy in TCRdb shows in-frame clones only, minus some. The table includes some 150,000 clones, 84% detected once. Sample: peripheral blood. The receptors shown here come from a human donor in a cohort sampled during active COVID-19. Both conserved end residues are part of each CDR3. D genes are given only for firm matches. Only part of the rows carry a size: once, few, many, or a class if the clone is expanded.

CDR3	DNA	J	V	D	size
CASSWGQGFGETQYF	TGCGCCAGCAGCTGGGGACAGGGGTTTGGTGAGACCCAGTACTTC	TRBJ2-5	TRBV5-1	TRBD1	NA
CAWGGRYRGHEQYF	TGTGCCTGGGGGGGCCGGTACAGGGGGCACGAGCAGTACTTC	TRBJ2-7	TRBV30	TRBD1	NA
CASSLGLAGISYNEQFF	TGTGCCAGCAGCCTCGGACTAGCGGGGATCTCCTACAATGAGCAGTTCTTC	TRBJ2-1	TRBV5-6	TRBD2	NA
CASRGQGGQPQHF	TGTGCCAGCAGGGGACAGGGTGGTCAGCCCCAGCATTTT	TRBJ1-5	TRBV7-2	TRBD1	NA
CSANRDTAFF	TGCAGTGCTAATCGGGACACAGCTTTCTTT	TRBJ1-1	TRBV20-1	NA	NA
CSASPSGGAGDTQYF	TGCAGCGCATCGCCTAGCGGGGGGGCCGGAGATACGCAGTATTTT	TRBJ2-3	TRBV29-1	TRBD2	NA
CASKSGGSGGGYTF	TGTGCCAGCAAAAGTGGGGGTAGCGGGGGTGGCTACACCTTC	TRBJ1-2	TRBV19	NA	NA
CASSLGQTGNTIYF	TGTGCCAGCAGCTTAGGGCAAACTGGAAACACCATATATTTT	TRBJ1-3	TRBV11-3	NA	once
CASSPTGGMFTGELFF	TGTGCCAGCAGCCCTACAGGGGGTATGTTCACCGGGGAGCTGTTTTTT	TRBJ2-2	TRBV7-2	TRBD1	NA
CASSNTGEGNQPQHF	TGTGCCAGCAGCAACACAGGGGAGGGCAATCAGCCCCAGCATTTT	TRBJ1-5	TRBV9	TRBD1	NA
CASSLILGGDYGYTF	TGTGCCAGCAGCTTAATCTTGGGAGGGGACTATGGCTACACCTTC	TRBJ1-2	TRBV7-2	NA	NA
CASSYQQGGQPQHF	TGTGCCAGCAGTTACCAACAGGGCGGTCAGCCCCAGCATTTT	TRBJ1-5	TRBV6-5	NA	NA
CASRAGPSPYEQYF	TGTGCCAGCAGGGCGGGCCCCAGTCCCTACGAGCAGTACTTC	TRBJ2-7	TRBV6-6	NA	NA
CASSLVGLGDTEAFF	TGCGCCAGCAGCTTGGTTGGACTTGGGGACACTGAAGCTTTCTTT	TRBJ1-1	TRBV5-1	NA	NA
CASSAAGTVSYEQYF	TGTGCCAGCAGCGCGGCCGGGACAGTCTCCTACGAGCAGTACTTC	TRBJ2-7	TRBV5-4	TRBD1	NA
CASSSLRSGQVYGYTF	TGTGCCAGCAGTTCTTTGCGCAGTGGACAGGTCTATGGCTACACCTTC	TRBJ1-2	TRBV6-2/TRBV6-3	TRBD1	NA
CASSPNRRTGANQPQHF	TGTGCCAGCAGCCCAAACCGACGAACAGGGGCCAATCAGCCCCAGCATTTT	TRBJ1-5	TRBV7-6	TRBD1	NA
CASSLPLQASYEQYF	TGTGCCAGCAGCTTGCCTTTACAGGCCTCCTACGAGCAGTACTTC	TRBJ2-7	TRBV5-8	NA	NA
CASIRDRDSNQPQHF	TGTGCCAGTATCCGGGACAGGGATAGCAATCAGCCCCAGCATTTT	TRBJ1-5	TRBV19	TRBD1	NA
CASSPTGANYGYTF	TGTGCCAGCAGTCCAACAGGGGCTAACTATGGCTACACCTTC	TRBJ1-2	TRBV27	TRBD1	NA
CASTVDTEAFF	TGTGCCAGTACTGTCGACACTGAAGCTTTCTTT	TRBJ1-1	TRBV19	NA	NA
CASSPTRGRSYNEQFF	TGTGCCAGCAGCCCAACAAGGGGGAGATCCTACAATGAGCAGTTCTTC	TRBJ2-1	TRBV11-2	NA	NA
CASRPQLAGSFEQYF	TGTGCCAGCAGGCCCCAACTAGCGGGAAGTTTCGAGCAGTACTTC	TRBJ2-7	TRBV2	TRBD2	NA
CASTRGEGEAFF	TGTGCCAGCACCCGAGGGGAGGGTGAAGCTTTCTTT	TRBJ1-1	TRBV6-6	NA	NA
CATSSSLAGESYQETQYF	TGTGCCACCAGCTCTAGCCTAGCGGGGGAGTCGTACCAAGAGACCCAGTACTTC	TRBJ2-5	TRBV15	TRBD2	NA
CASSLPGVGNQPQHF	TGTGCCAGCAGCCTCCCCGGGGTGGGCAATCAGCCCCAGCATTTT	TRBJ1-5	TRBV7-8	NA	NA
CASSPTSGRSSYEQYF	TGTGCCAGCAGCCCAACAAGCGGGAGGAGCTCCTACGAGCAGTACTTC	TRBJ2-7	TRBV27	TRBD2	NA
CAISERGGVDEAFF	TGTGCCATCAGTGAGAGAGGGGGTGTAGATGAAGCTTTCTTT	TRBJ1-1	TRBV10-3	NA	NA
CASTTRGEGVNTGELFF	TGTGCCAGTACTACTAGGGGAGAGGGGGTGAACACCGGGGAGCTGTTTTTT	TRBJ2-2	TRBV19	NA	NA
CASSPGYANTGELFF	TGTGCCAGCAGCCCAGGGTATGCGAACACCGGGGAGCTGTTTTTT	TRBJ2-2	TRBV7-9	NA	NA
CASRTDRGHQAFF	TGTGCCAGCAGGACCGACAGGGGGCATCAAGCTTTCTTT	TRBJ1-1	TRBV6-6	TRBD1	NA
CASSRTGTGGYNEQFF	TGTGCCAGCAGTCGAACCGGGACAGGGGGCTACAATGAGCAGTTCTTC	TRBJ2-1	TRBV28	TRBD1	once
CASSQGRDLYTDTQYF	TGCGCCAGCAGCCAAGGACGGGACTTATACACAGATACGCAGTATTTT	TRBJ2-3	TRBV4-1	NA	few
CATSRTGQPIYGYTF	TGTGCCACCAGCAGGACGGGACAACCCATCTATGGCTACACCTTC	TRBJ1-2	TRBV15	NA	NA
CASSFTGTSYTEAFF	TGCGCCAGCAGCTTCACCGGGACATCGTATACTGAAGCTTTCTTT	TRBJ1-1	TRBV5-1	NA	NA
CASLGGTGYEKLFF	TGTGCCAGTTTGGGGGGGACAGGGTATGAAAAACTGTTTTTT	TRBJ1-4	TRBV19	TRBD1	NA
CASSPIEIKNIQYF	TGTGCCAGCAGCCCTATAGAGATCAAAAACATTCAGTACTTC	TRBJ2-4	TRBV7-9	NA	NA